Given below is one T cell receptor beta chain in context. Antigen specificity is unknown. Vbeta (60) and Jbeta (13) primers were used in the PCR. Assay: immunoSEQ multiplex PCR; the TCRdb copy retains only in-frame clones and omits some. This sample's clone table lists under 65,000 clones. The sample originates from a study of cytomegalovirus exposure and HLA in healthy donors. The wider study: About 83 million unique TCRs from HLA-typed donors made up an early data release. Study observations and caveats: A few of the chains that were CMV-associated were confirmed in vitro to be specific for CMV antigens. A later analysis, which compared TCR beta chains of equal frequency, found the HLA-associated ones more clonally expanded.

The CDR3 totals 16 residues. CDR1 and CDR2 (germline): MNHEY, SVGAGI. V trimming: 4 bases; J trimming: 6 bases; junction bases outside the gene matches: 5. The sequenced sample was PBMCs. The chain combines TRBV6-5 with TRBJ2-2; 13 bases agree with TRBD2. The sequence derives from a woman aged 40 to 50 in good health and CMV-seronegative. This chain's CDR3 is CASSSRLAGGPGELFF. In DNA, the CDR3 is TGTGCCAGCAGTTCCCGACTAGCGGGGGGCCCCGGGGAGCTGTTTTTT.